This TCR beta chain originates from a study of T cell responses to AZD1222 COVID-19 vaccine. TCRdb's table, derived via immunoSEQ multiplex PCR, lists solely in-frame clones and lacks some. The sample yields approximately 57,000 clones, 70% to 90% seen once. Study-wide findings and caveats: Among the donors, most were white British and more were female, and clonal diversity was possibly underestimated.

As for this clone: Its antigen is unknown.

CDR3 length: 14 residues. Trimming stripped 7 bases from V and 2 bases from J, with 15 bases between. The germline V gene encodes CDR1 MDHEN and CDR2 SYDVKM. The receptor was derived from an adult in good health. The chain is built from TRBV28 and TRBJ2-7; D possibly matches TRBD1 or TRBD2 (5 bases each). Material: peripheral blood, obtained on day 0 of AZD1222 vaccination. In DNA, the CDR3 is TGTGCCAGCAACTCCGGGACGGATCCCTACGAGCAGTACTTC. Its translation: CASNSGTDPYEQYF.